This record looks at one TCR beta chain sequence and its context. The table lists this clone with a few counts. No cognate antigen has been identified for it. Base-call qualities are not available, and no considerably larger clone is one nucleotide away. TCRbeta CDR3 regions were amplified from genomic DNA by means of the immunoSEQ Assay, a bias-controlled multiplex PCR. Per the source publication's procedure: Within the assay, amplification of reference gene primers was used to estimate how many nucleated cells each sample contained. Sequence reads were collapsed and filtered to measure the absolute abundance of every unique TCRbeta CDR3 rearrangement. Productive Simpson clonality was computed per sample as the square root of Simpson's diversity index over productive rearrangements. Held by TCRdb, this immuneACCESS table contains in-frame sequences only and omits some clones. Under half of the omission traces to an unresolved V gene where checked; the cause of the rest is unknown. The V and J calls and clone size come from that table; D and trimming were worked out from the DNA. The sample contains roughly 55,000 clones, about four fifths of them found a single time. The top ten clones comprise about 2% of the sample.

The data belong to a study of blood T cell repertoires in COVID-19 (dated by TCRdb to the early 2020s). Some background on the complete study: The collaborator samples originated in the United States, Italy and Spain and spanned the acute and convalescent phases of COVID-19. The repertoires were released in a freely available public database intended as a resource for research on the immune response to SARS-CoV-2. Where available, HLA class I and class II types were taken from metadata supplied by the sample provider and were not determined by assay-based typing. The material from the prospective study consisted of cDNA or gDNA derived from T cells, B-cell-depleted T cells, or PBMCs. The samples were drawn from the first 160 participants of the ongoing ImmuneRACE study and from roughly 1,300 subjects provided by 6 global collaborators. A de-identified subject ID, COVID-19 status, age in years and sex were almost always included in the sample metadata. Deeply sampled blood TCRbeta repertoires from subjects exposed to, actively infected with, or recovered from COVID-19 were included in the dataset. The paper as a whole reports these results and caveats: The quantity of clinical and demographic metadata differed by source and by participant and was supplied without curation.

Collaborating institutions collected whole blood in K2EDTA tubes following their own protocols. Collaborator samples were shipped for TCRbeta analysis as frozen whole blood, isolated PBMCs, or DNA extracted from either sample type. The CDR3, from cysteine to phenylalanine, totals 17 residues. Only the CDR3 region is kept as DNA, spanning 51 bases read in frame from base 1. V sheds 1 base and J sheds 8 bases, leaving 20 bases between their ends. CDR1 is given as SEHNR and CDR2 as FQNEAQ, both from the germline V gene (reference sequence). The TCR originated in a woman aged 60-70 years with acute or convalescent COVID-19. The material sequenced was peripheral blood. The chain was built from TRBV7-9 and TRBJ1-4, with the D segment identity uncertain. The sequence in DNA is TGTGCCAGCAGCTTAGGGGCGTTTCTTCGTCCCCCCGAAAAACTGTTTTTT. It specifies CASSLGAFLRPPEKLFF.